The 5 T cell receptor beta chains listed next were all sequenced from one sample in a study of graft-versus-host responses after intestinal transplantation. Using immunoSEQ multiplex PCR, the repertoire was profiled, and TCRdb retains in-frame clones only, with some absent. In the table there are some 90,000 clones, approximately 92% of which are singletons. The antigens these receptors bind are not known. The material sequenced was unstimulated CD8+ T cells sorted from spleen or lymph node cells, taken before intestinal transplant. These TCRs come from a human donor who received an intestinal transplant.

This chain connects TRBV25-1 to TRBJ2-1, with 11 bases identical to TRBD2. The CDR3 runs 15 residues. Unmatched junction bases numbered 3, after V lost 4 bases and J lost 4 bases. Looked up from germline, CDR1 is MGHDK and CDR2 is SYGVNS. The CDR3: CASSVGTSGYNEQFF. In DNA form, the CDR3 reads TGTGCCAGCAGTGTAGGGACTAGCGGTTACAATGAGCAGTTCTTC. Filled out from reference TRBV25-1 and TRBJ2-1, the complete variable domain reads EADIYQTPRYLVIGTGKKITLECSQTMGHDKMYWYQQDPGMELHLIHYSYGVNSTEKGDLSSESTVSRIRTEHFPLTLESARPSHTSQYLCASSVGTSGYNEQFFGPGTRLTVL.

This sequence joins TRBV7-7 and TRBJ1-5; 9 positions match TRBD1. CDR1 and CDR2 from the germline V gene are SSHAT and FNYEAQ (reference sequence). V lost 5 bases, J lost 1 base, and 3 bases stayed unmatched. The length of the CDR3 is 15 residues. CDR3 in amino acids: CASSRQGVSNQPQHF. CDR3 in DNA: TGTGCCAGCAGCCGACAGGGGGTCAGCAATCAGCCCCAGCATTTT.

V usage is TRBV27 and J usage is TRBJ1-2; D is unresolved. This CDR3 has 16 residues. Germline CDR1 and CDR2: MNHEY and SMNVEV (reference sequence). Trimming stripped 4 bases from V and 4 bases from J, with 19 bases between. The CDR3 region has the DNA TGTGCCAGCAGTTCGGGTGTGGAAGACGGACTCTATGGCTACACCTTC. Amino acid sequence: CASSSGVEDGLYGYTF.

The gene calls are TRBV7-3 and TRBJ2-3, with D perhaps TRBD2 (7 bases). Trimming shortened V by 5 bases and J by 4 bases, and 13 bases separated the two germline ends. The CDR3 runs to 14 residues. Germline V gene lookup returns CDR1 SGHTA and CDR2 FQGTGA. The DNA of the CDR3 is TGTGCCAGCAGCACTGGGGGGGGCGCAGATACGCAGTATTTT. Translated, it gives CASSTGGGADTQYF.

This clone came up a few times. The V and J genes are TRBV7-9 and TRBJ1-3; 9 bases map to TRBD1. The V segment lost 5 bases and the J segment 2 bases; nucleotides outside the gene matches: 10. The CDR3 covers 17 residues. CDR1 and CDR2 from the germline V gene are SEHNR and FQNEAQ (reference sequence). The CDR3 nucleotides read TGTGCCAGCAGCCCCTACCGGGACAGGGCGCCTGGAAACACCATATATTTT. It codes for CASSPYRDRAPGNTIYF.